What follows are 29 T cell receptor beta chains derived from one specimen sequenced in a study of shared clonotypes between healthy human individuals. The repertoire was sequenced with immunoSEQ multiplex PCR; TCRdb's copy has only in-frame clones and lacks some. The table has about 2.5 million clones, around 90% seen once; the top ten hold around 0.38%. The sequenced material came from naive CD4+ T cells from PBMCs. The sample's subset: CD45RA+ positively selected. Source of these receptors: a man aged 18 to 29 in good health. Some clones in this sample may be carry-over from other donors' samples.

For this clone: At the DNA level, this CDR3 is encoded by other sequences in the same sample as well. The CDR3 bases are TGTGCCAGCAGCGCGACAGGGGGCAGTCAGCCCCAGCATTTT. It specifies CASSATGGSQPQHF. The chain is built from TRBV9 and TRBJ1-5; 10 bases match TRBD1. CDR3 length: 14 residues. Germline assignment: CDR1 SGDLS and CDR2 YYNGEE. Losses at the gene ends were 3 bases for V and 6 bases for J; bases not matched to a gene: 3.

CDR3 loop: CASSLDRGSVAKNIQYF. As DNA, the CDR3 is TGCGCCAGCAGCTTAGACAGGGGGTCCGTAGCCAAAAACATTCAGTACTTC. This sequence joins TRBV5-1 and TRBJ2-4; 9 bases agree with TRBD1. The CDR3 runs to 17 residues. After removal of 2 bases from V and 0 bases from J, the junction contained 6 bases not matched to a gene. From germline, CDR1 is SGHRS and CDR2 YFSETQ.

This clone was recorded a few times. Other DNA sequences of this sample code for an identical CDR3. J is TRBJ2-1 and V is TRBV7-9; no clear D gene. The CDR3 has 13 residues. The germline V and J ends were trimmed by 0 bases and 5 bases, with 5 bases remaining between them. The germline V gene encodes CDR1 SEHNR and CDR2 FQNEAQ (reference sequence). The DNA for the CDR3 is TGTGCCAGCAGCTTAGCAGGGAACAATGAGCAGTTCTTC. Translating it yields CASSLAGNNEQFF. The full variable domain, with the rest looked up from reference TRBV7-9 and TRBJ2-1, is DTGVSQNPRHKITKRGQNVTFRCDPISEHNRLYWYRQTLGQGPEFLTYFQNEAQLEKSRLLSDRFSAERPKGSFSTLEIQRTEQGDSAMYLCASSLAGNNEQFFGPGTRLTVL.

Concerning this clone itself: The identical CDR3 is also encoded by other nucleotide sequences in the sample. The chain combines TRBV7-9 with TRBJ2-1, with TRBD1 as a possible D gene (6 bases). Germline-derived CDR1 and CDR2 are SEHNR and FQNEAQ (reference sequence). Between the trimmed V and J ends, which lost 3 bases and 1 base, there was a span of 10 bases. The CDR3 has 15 amino acids. The CDR3 region is CASSLGAGSYNEQFF. CDR3 in DNA: TGTGCCAGCAGCTTGGGGGCAGGGTCCTACAATGAGCAGTTCTTC.

The V call is TRBV5-5, the J call TRBJ1-4, with D maybe TRBD1 (5 bases). Germline CDR1 and CDR2: SGHKS and YYEKEE (reference sequence). V was clipped by 1 base and J by 12 bases, with 10 bases between them. The CDR3 has 12 amino acids. The DNA of the CDR3 is TGTGCCAGCAGCTTGACAGGCTACGAACTGTTTTTT. Its protein product is CASSLTGYELFF.

The chain uses TRBV6-5 and TRBJ2-1, with D hard to call. Between the trimmed V and J ends, which lost 4 bases and 5 bases, there was a span of 15 bases. The CDR3 covers 15 residues. Germline loops: CDR1 MNHEY, CDR2 SVGAGI. The chain's CDR3 is CASSSYATWNNEQFF. For the CDR3, the DNA is TGTGCCAGCAGTTCCTACGCGACTTGGAACAATGAGCAGTTCTTC.

The chain employs TRBV5-6 and TRBJ2-6, with no clear D. The germline V gene encodes CDR1 SGHDT and CDR2 YYEEEE. V was pared by 0 bases and J by 2 bases, with 6 bases between. This CDR3 is built from 15 residues. CDR3 amino acids: CASSLEGTGANVLTF. CDR3 nucleotide sequence: TGTGCCAGCAGCTTGGAAGGGACTGGGGCCAACGTCCTGACTTTC.

The V call is TRBV28, the J call TRBJ1-2, with 8 bases fitting TRBD1. V was pared by 5 bases and J by 10 bases, with 12 bases of the junction left unmatched. Per the germline V gene, CDR1 is MDHEN and CDR2 is SYDVKM. There are 14 residues in the CDR3. The chain's CDR3 is CASSPFTGGFAYTF. CDR3 bases: TGTGCCAGCAGTCCCTTCACAGGGGGTTTTGCCTACACCTTC.

The rearrangement links TRBV10-3 to TRBJ2-3; the D is unclear. With 7 bases removed from V and 2 bases from J, the gap between germline ends came to 16 bases. Per germline, CDR1 ENHRY and CDR2 SYGVKD. The CDR3 is 15 amino acids. The CDR3 region has the DNA TGTGCCATCACGAATCGAGTTAGGTTCACAGATACGCAGTATTTT. Translation: CAITNRVRFTDTQYF.

This clone was observed a few times. The chain combines TRBV15 with TRBJ2-4; D is ambiguous. Germline V CDR1 and CDR2: LNHNV, YYDKDF (reference sequence). V was trimmed by 0 bases and J by 8 bases, leaving 5 bases between them. The CDR3 is made up of 12 amino acids. The CDR3 here is CATSREGYIQYF. The CDR3 DNA reads as TGTGCCACCAGCAGAGAGGGATACATTCAGTACTTC.

This clone was seen a single time. At one of its ends the junction is not consistent with the germline gene, which may arise from a read error. Other DNA sequences in this sample translate to the same CDR3. This chain uses TRBV18 with TRBJ2-7; 13 nucleotides line up with TRBD2. The CDR3 is 15 amino acids. Germline assignment: CDR1 KGHSH and CDR2 LQKENI. The chain's CDR3 is CASSPLAGGNYEQYF. The CDR3 DNA reads TGTGCCAGCTCGCCACTAGCGGGAGGGAACTACGAGCAGTACTTC.

The chain recombines TRBV5-1 with TRBJ2-7, with 8 nucleotides matching TRBD1. CDR3 size: 15 residues. Germline-derived CDR1 and CDR2 are SGHRS and YFSETQ. V lost 4 bases and J lost 4; bases outside the gene matches: 10. The CDR3 loop is CASSPGQGRGYEQYF. The CDR3 DNA sequence: TGCGCCAGCAGCCCCGGACAGGGTCGGGGGTACGAGCAGTACTTC.

This chain uses TRBV5-4 with TRBJ2-5; tentatively, D is TRBD1 (6 bases). Germline CDR1 and CDR2: SGHNT and YYREEE (reference sequence). CDR3 length equals 17 residues. V was pared by 3 bases and J by 1 base, with 19 bases between. CDR3 region: CASSSTGSSSLQETQYF. The CDR3 nucleotides are TGTGCCAGCAGCTCAACAGGGTCCAGCAGCCTCCAAGAGACCCAGTACTTC.

The gene calls are TRBV29-1 and TRBJ1-1; 8 nucleotides agree with TRBD1. V shed 7 bases, J shed 5 bases, and the junction held 12 bases outside the gene matches. Looked up from germline, CDR1 is SQVTM and CDR2 is ANQGSEA. The CDR3 has 14 amino acids. This chain's CDR3 is CSAWTGFYYTEAFF. As DNA, the CDR3 is TGCAGCGCTTGGACAGGGTTTTATTATACTGAAGCTTTCTTT.

The gene calls are TRBV5-1 and TRBJ2-7; D is tentatively TRBD1 or TRBD2 (5 bases each). The germline V gene has CDR1 SGHRS and CDR2 YFSETQ. The CDR3 is 11 residues long. The germline V and J ends were trimmed by 6 bases and 2 bases, with 6 bases remaining between them. The CDR3 DNA follows: TGCGCCAGCATGGGACCCTACGAGCAGTACTTC. Protein sequence: CASMGPYEQYF.

This clone has more than one count but fewer than ten. The chain carries TRBV30 and TRBJ2-2; 7 bases are a match to TRBD2. The germline V gene encodes CDR1 GTSNPN and CDR2 SVGIG (reference sequence). J gave up 9 bases and V 7 bases, and 11 bases lay outside the gene matches. This CDR3 is 13 amino acids long. The CDR3, as DNA: TGTGCCTTAGGGAGGGCGGCGGAGAGGGAGCTGTTTTTT. Amino acid sequence: CALGRAAERELFF. Full variable domain (outside the CDR3, taken from reference TRBV30 and TRBJ2-2): SQTIHQWPATLVQPVGSPLSLECTVEGTSNPNLYWYRQAAGRGLQLLFYSVGIGQISSEVPQNLSASRPQDRQFILSSKKLLLSDSGFYLCALGRAAERELFFGEGSRLTVL.

Written as DNA, the CDR3 is TGTGCCAGCAGTGAAGGCGTCAGGTCCACAGATACGCAGTATTTT. It yields the protein CASSEGVRSTDTQYF. This chain links TRBV6-1 with TRBJ2-3; D is undetermined. CDR1 is MNHNS and CDR2 is SASEGT in the germline V gene. The CDR3 totals 15 residues. Trimming took off 1 base at V and 2 bases at J, with 10 bases between the two ends.

The V call is TRBV2, the J call TRBJ1-1, with a weak D call TRBD1 (5 bases). Germline lookup yields CDR1 SNHLY and CDR2 FYNNEI. Trimming took 8 bases from V and 4 from J, leaving 20 bases between them. This CDR3 is built from 15 residues. Here the CDR3 reads CASAEGGSGATEAFF. The CDR3 DNA sequence: TGTGCCAGCGCCGAAGGAGGATCCGGGGCCACTGAAGCTTTCTTT.

The V and J genes are TRBV28 and TRBJ2-7; 7 bases map to TRBD2. Trimming cost V 6 bases and J 2 bases; bases outside gene matches: 10. There are 15 residues in the CDR3. Looked up from germline, CDR1 is MDHEN and CDR2 is SYDVKM. In DNA form, the CDR3 reads TGTGCCAGCAGCTCCGGGGGGTATAAAACCTACGAGCAGTACTTC. Translated: CASSSGGYKTYEQYF.

The chain uses TRBV2 and TRBJ1-4, with a weak D call TRBD1 (6 bases). V lost 9 bases and J 8 bases, leaving 22 bases between the germline ends. The germline CDR1 and CDR2 sequences are SNHLY and FYNNEI. The CDR3 contains 15 residues. The CDR3 loop reads CASRYLGGREEKLFF. The DNA of the CDR3 is TGTGCCAGTCGCTATCTGGGGGGCAGAGAAGAAAAACTGTTTTTT.

The chain carries TRBV28 and TRBJ1-5, with TRBD1 as a possible D gene (6 bases). The CDR3 extends over 16 amino acids. Germline loops: CDR1 MDHEN, CDR2 SYDVKM. The V end was cut by 5 bases, the J end by 1 base, with 15 bases between. This CDR3 reads CASSDKEQGSNQPQHF. CDR3 coding DNA: TGTGCCAGCAGTGATAAGGAACAGGGAAGCAATCAGCCCCAGCATTTT. The full variable domain, with the rest looked up from reference TRBV28 and TRBJ1-5, is DVKVTQSSRYLVKRTGEKVFLECVQDMDHENMFWYRQDPGLGLRLIYFSYDVKMKEKGDIPEGYSVSREKKERFSLILESASTNQTSMYLCASSDKEQGSNQPQHFGDGTRLSIL.

The chain carries TRBV6-1 and TRBJ1-1; the D gene is possibly TRBD1 (6 bases). Germline V lookup: CDR1 MNHNS, CDR2 SASEGT. Trimming pared 10 bases from V and 3 bases from J, leaving 12 bases between. The CDR3 extends over 12 amino acids. DNA of the CDR3: TGTGCCATTTGGACAGCCTACACTGAAGCTTTCTTT. Protein product: CAIWTAYTEAFF.

The chain combines TRBV5-1 with TRBJ1-2; D unclear. The CDR3 loop spans 14 amino acids. Germline values: CDR1 SGHRS, CDR2 YFSETQ. V lost 0 bases, J lost 5 bases, and 11 bases lay in between. CDR3 DNA: TGCGCCAGCAGCTTGGCGCAAACATCATATGGCTACACCTTC. It is translated as CASSLAQTSYGYTF. The full variable domain, in which reference TRBV5-1 and TRBJ1-2 provide the parts outside the CDR3, is KAGVTQTPRYLIKTRGQQVTLSCSPISGHRSVSWYQQTPGQGLQFLFEYFSETQRNKGNFPGRFSGRQFSNSRSEMNVSTLELGDSALYLCASSLAQTSYGYTFGSGTRLTVV.

This rearrangement joins TRBV20-1 to TRBJ2-1; D not certain. The ends were cut back, 3 bases at V and 7 bases at J, with 7 bases in the middle. This CDR3 contains 11 residues. The V gene's germline CDR1 is DFQATT and CDR2 SNEGSKA (reference sequence). CDR3 region: CSASGWNEQFF. The CDR3 nucleotides are TGCAGTGCTAGTGGGTGGAATGAGCAGTTCTTC.

The chain has TRBV5-4 and TRBJ1-2; D remains ambiguous. The CDR3 spans 14 residues. Germline V CDR1 and CDR2: SGHNT, YYREEE (reference sequence). V lost 4 bases and J lost 3, with 13 bases in between. CDR3 amino acids: CASSPDPGDYGYTF. CDR3 bases: TGTGCCAGCAGCCCTGACCCAGGAGACTATGGCTACACCTTC.

The chain has TRBV27 and TRBJ2-7; no firm D call. Germline CDR1 reads MNHEY; CDR2 reads SMNVEV (reference sequence). This CDR3 is built from 10 residues. This chain's CDR3 is CAPLIYEQYF. DNA of the CDR3: TGTGCACCCCTAATCTACGAGCAGTACTTC.

In its sample, this clone was seen once. The V call is TRBV30, the J call TRBJ1-4, with 9 bases aligning to TRBD1. The CDR3 extends over 13 amino acids. The V gene's germline CDR1 is GTSNPN and CDR2 SVGIG (reference sequence). With V trimmed by 5 bases and J by 9 bases, 7 bases remained unmatched. The CDR3 region has the DNA TGTGCCTGGGGGGGACAGGGTACTCAAAAACTGTTTTTT. It encodes CAWGGQGTQKLFF.

This clone occurred once. The rearrangement joins TRBV7-7 to TRBJ2-2; D might be TRBD2 (5 bases). V was trimmed by 5 bases and J by 7 bases, leaving 17 bases between them. This CDR3 has 15 amino acids. Germline assignment: CDR1 SSHAT and CDR2 FNYEAQ (reference sequence). In nucleotides, the CDR3 is TGTGCCAGCAGCGCGACGGACTTAACGGGCGGGGAGCTGTTTTTT. Amino acid sequence: CASSATDLTGGELFF.

The chain couples TRBV6-1 to TRBJ1-2; 10 positions agree with TRBD1. The V and J ends lost 4 bases and 2 bases, in that order; junction bases with no gene match: 1. Germline assignment: CDR1 MNHNS and CDR2 SASEGT. The CDR3 contains 14 residues. CDR3 nucleotide sequence: TGTGCCAGCAGTGGGGGACAGGGGAACTATGGCTACACCTTC. Translating it yields CASSGGQGNYGYTF.